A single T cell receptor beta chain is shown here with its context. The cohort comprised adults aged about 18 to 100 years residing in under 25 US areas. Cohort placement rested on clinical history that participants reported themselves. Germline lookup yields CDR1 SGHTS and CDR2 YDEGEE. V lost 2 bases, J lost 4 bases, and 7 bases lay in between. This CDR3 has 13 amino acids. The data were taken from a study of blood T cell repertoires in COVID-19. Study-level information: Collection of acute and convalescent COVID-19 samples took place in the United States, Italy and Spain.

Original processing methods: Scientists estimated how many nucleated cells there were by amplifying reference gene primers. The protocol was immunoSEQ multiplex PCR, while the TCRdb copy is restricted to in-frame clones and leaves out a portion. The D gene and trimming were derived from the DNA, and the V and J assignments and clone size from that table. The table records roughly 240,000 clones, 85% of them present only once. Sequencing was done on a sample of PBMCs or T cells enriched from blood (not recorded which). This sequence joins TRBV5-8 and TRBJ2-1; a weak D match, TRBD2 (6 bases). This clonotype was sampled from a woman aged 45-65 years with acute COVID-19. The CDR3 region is CASSFGTYNEQFF. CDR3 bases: TGTGCCAGCAGCTTCGGGACTTACAATGAGCAGTTCTTC.